Listed below are T cell receptor beta chains from one sample, sequenced in a study of control samples from healthy donors and cancer patients. Method: immunoSEQ multiplex PCR; TCRdb's copy keeps in-frame clones and lacks some. The sample consists of about 150,000 clones, 75% to 95% of them appearing once. The source material was blood. These receptor sequences come from a middle-aged woman in good health. Each CDR3 is given with its conserved first and last residue. D genes are given only for firm matches. Clone size is shown for a subset of rows, as once, few, many or a class of expanded clone.

d_call j_call clone_size v_call cdr3_aa cdr3_nt
TRBD1 TRBJ1-2 . TRBV5-1 CASSAGTGNGYTF TGCGCCAGCAGCGCGGGGACAGGGAATGGCTACACCTTC
TRBD2 TRBJ2-6 . TRBV5-1 CASIPGGHSGANVLTF TGCGCCAGCATCCCGGGGGGTCACTCTGGGGCCAACGTCCTGACTTTC
TRBD1 TRBJ2-1 . TRBV15 CATSSGQGGNEQFF TGTGCCACCAGCAGCGGACAGGGAGGCAATGAGCAGTTCTTC
. TRBJ1-3 . TRBV7-9 CASSPTTTTGNTTYF TGTGCCAGCAGCCCAACCACAACGACTGGAAACACCACATATTTT
. TRBJ1-1 . TRBV28 CASRYQPGMTTEAFF TGTGCCAGCAGGTATCAGCCAGGAATGACCACTGAAGCTTTCTTT
TRBD2 TRBJ2-3 . TRBV12-3/TRBV12-4 CASSPQAGTTF TGTGCCAGCAGTCCTCAAGCGGGAACTACCTTT
. TRBJ2-5 once TRBV5-5 CASSLLRDPRTQYF TGTGCCAGCAGTCTCCTGAGGGACCCCCGGACCCAGTACTTC
TRBD1 TRBJ2-2 . TRBV6-6 CASSRQGANTGELFF TGTGCCAGCAGCCGACAGGGGGCGAACACCGGGGAGCTGTTTTTT
. TRBJ2-7 . TRBV7-9 CASSLGGPYTYYEQYF TGTGCCAGCAGCTTAGGGGGGCCCTACACTTACTACGAGCAGTACTTC
TRBD1 TRBJ1-1 . TRBV2 CASSAKDRGWTEAFF TGTGCCAGCAGTGCCAAGGACAGGGGGTGGACTGAAGCTTTCTTT
. TRBJ1-2 . TRBV27 CASSPNYGYTF TGTGCCAGCAGTCCCAACTATGGCTACACCTTC
TRBD1 TRBJ2-7 . TRBV6-5 CASSTRTGPYEQYF TGTGCCAGCAGTACCCGGACAGGGCCGTACGAGCAGTACTTC
TRBD1 TRBJ2-7 . TRBV11-1 CASSLDRGLGYEQYF TGTGCCAGCAGCCTTGACAGGGGGCTTGGCTACGAGCAGTACTTC
TRBD1 TRBJ2-3 . TRBV6-5 CASTQGGFTDTQYF TGTGCCAGCACCCAAGGGGGCTTCACAGATACGCAGTATTTT
. TRBJ1-1 . TRBV12-3/TRBV12-4 CASSLPQGSAFF TGTGCCAGCAGTTTACCCCAGGGCTCGGCTTTCTTT
TRBD2 TRBJ2-3 . TRBV5-1 CASSFTSGSTDTQYF TGCGCCAGCAGCTTTACTAGCGGTAGCACAGATACGCAGTATTTT
. TRBJ2-5 . TRBV5-1 CASSLVGQETQYF TGCGCCAGCAGCTTGGTAGGGCAAGAGACCCAGTACTTC
. TRBJ1-2 . TRBV19 CASSQGVTYGYTF TGTGCCAGTAGTCAGGGCGTTACCTATGGCTACACCTTC
. TRBJ1-2 . TRBV7-9 CASSQLEDGYTF TGTGCCAGCAGCCAACTCGAGGACGGCTACACCTTC
. TRBJ1-1 once TRBV12-3/TRBV12-4 CASSFHMNTEAFF TGTGCCAGCAGTTTTCATATGAACACTGAAGCTTTCTTT
. TRBJ2-7 . TRBV20-1 CSASGGEQYF TGCAGTGCTAGTGGGGGCGAGCAGTACTTC
. TRBJ1-2 . TRBV27 CASSYNTNYGYTF TGTGCCAGCAGTTATAACACCAACTATGGCTACACCTTC
. TRBJ1-4 . TRBV12-3/TRBV12-4 CASSLNRGDKLFF TGTGCCAGCAGTTTGAATCGGGGAGACAAACTGTTTTTT
. TRBJ2-1 . TRBV5-4 CASSLRRGLTYNEQFF TGTGCCAGCAGCTTGAGGCGGGGGCTAACCTACAATGAGCAGTTCTTC
TRBD1 TRBJ1-3 once TRBV28 CASKTPTGGSGNTIYF TGTGCCAGCAAAACGCCGACAGGGGGATCTGGAAACACCATATATTTT
. TRBJ2-2 once TRBV7-6 CASTARGAGELFF TGTGCCAGCACGGCGAGAGGGGCCGGGGAGCTGTTTTTT
. TRBJ1-1 . TRBV6-6 CASSYGTLMNTEAFF TGTGCCAGCAGTTATGGCACCTTAATGAACACTGAAGCTTTCTTT
TRBD1 TRBJ1-6 . TRBV11-2 CASSLGQGASSPLHF TGTGCCAGCAGCTTAGGACAGGGGGCAAGTTCACCCCTCCACTTT
. TRBJ2-7 . TRBV3-1/TRBV3-2 CASSQEPTTAYEQYF TGTGCCAGCAGCCAAGAACCAACCACCGCCTACGAGCAGTACTTC
. TRBJ2-5 . TRBV7-2 CASSLARASSKTQYF TGTGCCAGCAGCTTAGCGAGGGCTAGCTCGAAGACCCAGTACTTC
. TRBJ2-3 . TRBV7-2 CASSLHLLGQGKGTDTQYF TGTGCCAGCAGCTTACACTTATTAGGGCAGGGTAAGGGGACAGATACGCAGTATTTT
. TRBJ2-1 . TRBV3-1/TRBV3-2 CASSVLDFQFF TGTGCCAGCAGCGTTCTCGACTTTCAGTTCTTC
. TRBJ1-5 . TRBV6-5 CASSTRDTNQPQHF TGTGCCAGCAGTACGCGGGACACCAATCAGCCCCAGCATTTT
. TRBJ1-2 . TRBV28 CASLIDAGSYGYTF TGTGCCAGCCTTATCGATGCGGGAAGCTATGGCTACACCTTC
TRBD2 TRBJ2-3 . TRBV3-1/TRBV3-2 CASSQDRRSGGAGDTQYF TGTGCCAGCAGCCAAGATCGAAGAAGCGGGGGGGCCGGAGATACGCAGTATTTT
. TRBJ2-2 . TRBV3-1/TRBV3-2 CASSQSGGELFF TGTGCCAGCAGCCAATCGGGCGGGGAGCTGTTTTTT
. TRBJ1-5 many TRBV27 CASSLGSWTNQPQHF TGTGCCAGCAGTTTGGGGAGCTGGACCAATCAGCCCCAGCATTTT
. TRBJ1-2 . TRBV3-1/TRBV3-2 CASSQWGRNYGYTF TGTGCCAGCAGCCAGTGGGGGCGGAACTATGGCTACACCTTC
. TRBJ2-5 . TRBV5-1 CASSSPGDQETQYF TGCGCCAGCAGCTCCCCGGGGGATCAAGAGACCCAGTACTTC
TRBD1 TRBJ2-7 . TRBV5-1 CASSLVPGTGWNEQYF TGCGCCAGCAGCTTGGTGCCCGGGACAGGGTGGAACGAGCAGTACTTC
. TRBJ2-7 . TRBV2 CASSEIGQGAHEQYF TGTGCCAGCAGTGAGATCGGGCAGGGCGCCCACGAGCAGTACTTC
. TRBJ1-2 . TRBV5-1 CASSLEGTRAYGYTF TGCGCCAGCAGCTTGGAGGGCACCCGGGCCTATGGCTACACCTTC
TRBD2 TRBJ2-1 . TRBV18 CASSQLAGGYNEQFF TGTGCCAGCTCTCAACTAGCGGGGGGCTACAATGAGCAGTTCTTC
. TRBJ1-1 . TRBV3-1/TRBV3-2 CASSHAVGDEAFF TGTGCCAGCAGCCACGCCGTGGGGGATGAAGCTTTCTTT
TRBD1 TRBJ1-2 . TRBV5-1 CASSLDYRGQYGYTF TGCGCCAGCAGCTTAGACTACAGGGGACAGTATGGCTACACCTTC
. TRBJ1-3 . TRBV16 CASSQFRGEGNTIYF TGTGCCAGCAGCCAATTCCGCGGGGAAGGAAACACCATATATTTT
TRBD2 TRBJ2-3 . TRBV7-6 CASSLVGTSGGPSYSTDTQYF TGTGCCAGCAGCTTAGTAGGGACTAGCGGGGGACCATCTTATAGCACAGATACGCAGTATTTT
. TRBJ1-1 . TRBV7-9 CAGGKRLVMNTEAFF TGTGCCGGGGGTAAACGACTGGTGATGAACACTGAAGCTTTCTTT
. TRBJ2-2 . TRBV19 CASSILAGELFF TGTGCCAGTAGTATCTTGGCCGGGGAGCTGTTTTTT
. TRBJ2-2 . TRBV7-2 CASSQWTRNTGELFF TGTGCCAGCAGCCAATGGACCAGAAACACCGGGGAGCTGTTTTTT
TRBD1 TRBJ2-1 . TRBV10-3 CAISETGTGENNEQFF TGTGCCATCAGTGAAACCGGGACAGGGGAAAACAATGAGCAGTTCTTC